This T cell receptor beta chain was captured by sequencing in a study of tumor-infiltrating lymphocytes in primary liver carcinoma. Germline-derived CDR1 and CDR2 are MGHRA and YSYEKL. There are 15 residues in the CDR3. Study-wide results and limits: Tumors and blood were compared for top-250-clone fraction, and tumors had the significantly higher value (p = 0.039).

Co-extraction of both nucleic acids (RNA and DNA) used roughly 18-34 mg of unsorted bulk tissue. Treatment of the patients' primary liver carcinoma consisted of surgical resection. Tumor samples all exceeded 75% viable tumor cells. Priming with a constant-region primer yielded TCR beta cDNA from about 510 ng total RNA. Construction of TCR beta libraries relied on three successive nested multiplex PCR rounds employing slightly modified ARM-PCR. Researchers ran the first two PCR rounds for roughly 11 cycles each with TRBV1-TRBV30 forward primers and a C-beta reverse primer. TCRdb analysed the multiplex PCR reads with MiXCR anew, one entry per CDR3 protein. This sample has 45,000 to 65,000 distinct CDR3 sequences, with around 77% found just once. As for this clonotype: Its antigen is unidentified. The junction departs from germline at one end; a sequencing error may be responsible.

This chain links TRBV4-1 with TRBJ2-7; TRBD1 might be the D (5 bases). Sequencing input: liver tumor tissue from sampling region 5. Subset denoted: tumor region T5, tumor centre. The clonotype originates from a man aged 35 to 55 with primary liver carcinoma and hepatitis B virus infection. The CDR3 here is CAISRGFQQANEQYF. Written as DNA, the CDR3 is TGCGCCATCAGCCGAGGATTCCAACAGGCAAATGAGCAGTACTTC.